This TCR beta chain was observed in a study of human T cells and chemical hapten exposure. Treatment here: therapeutic diphenylcyclopropenone sensitization with weekly scalp DPC. The germline V gene has CDR1 SGHNT and CDR2 YENEEA. The CDR3 contains 16 residues. V dropped 4 bases and J dropped 0 bases, with 13 bases sitting between them. Single cDNA molecules in the library carried unique molecular identifiers attached during preparation. A single record per CDR3 protein comes from TCRdb applying MiXCR to the reads. The sample holds 3,500 to 4,500 distinct CDR3 sequences; 45% to 50% are singletons and the top ten take roughly 3.5%.

Sequences were derived from whole blood, sampled before DPC sensitization or 2, 6, or about 24 weeks after (not recorded which). This chain connects TRBV11-3 to TRBJ2-1; D possibly matches TRBD1 or TRBD2 (5 bases each). The receptor was isolated from an adult with alopecia areata. Some clones in this sample may be carry-over from other donors' samples. This table probably holds off-target reads from a library built for another chain. Here the CDR3 DNA reads TGTGCCAGCAGCTCCCGGGACGCCAGCTCCTACAATGAGCAGTTCTTC. Protein: CASSSRDASSYNEQFF.